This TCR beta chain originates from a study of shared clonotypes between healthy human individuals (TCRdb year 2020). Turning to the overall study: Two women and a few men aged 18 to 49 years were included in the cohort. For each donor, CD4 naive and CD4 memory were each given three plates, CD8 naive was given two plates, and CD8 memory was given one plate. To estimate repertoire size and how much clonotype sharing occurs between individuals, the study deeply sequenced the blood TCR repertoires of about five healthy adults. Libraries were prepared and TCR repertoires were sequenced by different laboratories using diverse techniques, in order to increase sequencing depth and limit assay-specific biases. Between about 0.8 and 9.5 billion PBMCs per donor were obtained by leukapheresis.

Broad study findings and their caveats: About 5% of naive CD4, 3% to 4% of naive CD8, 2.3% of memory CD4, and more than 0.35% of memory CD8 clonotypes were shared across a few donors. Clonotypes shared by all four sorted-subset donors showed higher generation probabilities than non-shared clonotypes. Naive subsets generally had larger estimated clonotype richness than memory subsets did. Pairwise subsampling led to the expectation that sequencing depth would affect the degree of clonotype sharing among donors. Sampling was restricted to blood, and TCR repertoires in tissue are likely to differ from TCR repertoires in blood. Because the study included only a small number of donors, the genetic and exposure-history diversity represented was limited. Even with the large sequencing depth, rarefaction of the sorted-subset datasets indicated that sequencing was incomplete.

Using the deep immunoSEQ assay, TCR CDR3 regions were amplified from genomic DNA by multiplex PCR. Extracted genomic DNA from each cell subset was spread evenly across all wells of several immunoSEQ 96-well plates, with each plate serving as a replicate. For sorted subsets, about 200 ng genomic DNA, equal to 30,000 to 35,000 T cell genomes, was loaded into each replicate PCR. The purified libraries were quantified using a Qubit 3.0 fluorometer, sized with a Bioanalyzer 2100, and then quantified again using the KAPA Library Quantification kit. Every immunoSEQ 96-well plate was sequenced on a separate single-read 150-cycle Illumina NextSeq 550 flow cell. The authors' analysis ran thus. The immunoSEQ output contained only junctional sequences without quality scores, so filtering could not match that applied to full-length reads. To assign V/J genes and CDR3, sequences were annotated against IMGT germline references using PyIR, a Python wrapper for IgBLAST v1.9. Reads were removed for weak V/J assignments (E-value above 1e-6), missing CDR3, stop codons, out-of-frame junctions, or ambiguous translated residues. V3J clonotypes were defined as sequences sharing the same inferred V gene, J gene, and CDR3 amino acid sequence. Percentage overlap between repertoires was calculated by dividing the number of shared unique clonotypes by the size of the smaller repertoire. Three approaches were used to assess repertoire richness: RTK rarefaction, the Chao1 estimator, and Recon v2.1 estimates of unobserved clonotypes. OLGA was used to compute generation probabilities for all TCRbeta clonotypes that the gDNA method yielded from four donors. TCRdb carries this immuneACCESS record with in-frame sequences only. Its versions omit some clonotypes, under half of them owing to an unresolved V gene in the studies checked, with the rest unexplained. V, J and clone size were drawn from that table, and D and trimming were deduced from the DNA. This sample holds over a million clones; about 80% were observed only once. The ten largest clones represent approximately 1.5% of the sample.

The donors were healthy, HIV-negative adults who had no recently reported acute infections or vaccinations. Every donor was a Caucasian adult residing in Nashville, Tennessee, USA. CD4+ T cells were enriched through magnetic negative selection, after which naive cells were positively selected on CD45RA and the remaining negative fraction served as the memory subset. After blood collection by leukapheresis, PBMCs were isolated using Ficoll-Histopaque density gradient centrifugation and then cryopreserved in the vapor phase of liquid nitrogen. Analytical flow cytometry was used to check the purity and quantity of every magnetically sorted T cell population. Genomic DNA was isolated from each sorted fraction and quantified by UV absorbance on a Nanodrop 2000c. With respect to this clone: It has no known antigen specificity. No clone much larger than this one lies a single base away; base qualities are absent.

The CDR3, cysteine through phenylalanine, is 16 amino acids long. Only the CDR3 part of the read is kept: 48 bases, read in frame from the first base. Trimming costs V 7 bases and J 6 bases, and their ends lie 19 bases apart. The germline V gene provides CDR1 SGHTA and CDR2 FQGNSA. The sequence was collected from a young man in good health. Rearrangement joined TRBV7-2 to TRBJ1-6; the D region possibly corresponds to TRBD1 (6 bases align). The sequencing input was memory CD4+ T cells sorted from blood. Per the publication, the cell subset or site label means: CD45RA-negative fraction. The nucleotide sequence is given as TGTGCCAGCATGCCGTCCGGGGGCACCGTTAATTCACCCCTCCACTTT. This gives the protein CASMPSGGTVNSPLHF.